Below are 27 T cell receptor beta chains sequenced from a single sample in a study of cytomegalovirus exposure and HLA in healthy donors. The primer mix had 60 Vbeta and 13 Jbeta primers. Using immunoSEQ multiplex PCR, the repertoire was profiled, and TCRdb retains in-frame clones only, with some absent. The repertoire holds about 140,000 clones, approximately 80% seen once, with around 9.1% in the top ten. What was sequenced was PBMCs. All receptors derive from a woman in her fifties or sixties in good health and CMV-seropositive.

This clone was found a few times. The CDR3 DNA follows: TGTGCCTGGAGCCCCTATTTGAGTACTGGGGCCAACGTCCTGACTTTC. Protein sequence: CAWSPYLSTGANVLTF. V is TRBV30 and J is TRBJ2-6; no reliable D call. The CDR3 sequence is 16 residues long. Germline V gives CDR1 GTSNPN, CDR2 SVGIG (reference sequence). The V and J ends lost 3 bases and 2 bases respectively, with 14 bases between them.

The chain uses TRBV6-5 and TRBJ2-7; D is unclear. CDR1 and CDR2 from the germline V gene are MNHEY and SVGAGI. CDR3 length: 15 residues. With 7 bases removed from V and 0 bases from J, the gap between germline ends came to 16 bases. CDR3 residues: CASNDRSQSSYEQYF. CDR3 coding DNA: TGTGCCAGCAATGACCGATCACAGAGCTCCTACGAGCAGTACTTC.

The V gene is TRBV6-1, the J gene TRBJ1-6; the D gene is possibly TRBD1 (6 bases). The CDR3 has 11 amino acids. Trimming shortened V by 4 bases and J by 11 bases, and 6 bases separated the two germline ends. Germline CDR1 reads MNHNS; CDR2 reads SASEGT. CDR3 protein: CASSGGPPLHF. The CDR3, as DNA: TGTGCCAGCAGTGGGGGGCCACCCCTCCACTTT.

This chain connects TRBV11-2 to TRBJ1-3, with a possible D match to TRBD1 (5 bases). Trimming removed 4 bases from V and 0 bases from J, with 13 bases in between. This CDR3 spans 16 amino acids. CDR1 and CDR2 (germline): SGHAT, FQNNGV. The CDR3 protein is CASSSRSGSSGNTIYF. The CDR3 region has the DNA TGTGCCAGCAGCTCCCGTTCAGGGTCCTCTGGAAACACCATATATTTT.

The chain recombines TRBV27 with TRBJ1-2; 8 bases line up with TRBD1. CDR3 length: 15 amino acids. Germline CDR1 is MNHEY and CDR2 is SMNVEV (reference sequence). The junction had 12 bases not matched to a gene; V was cut back by 4 bases and J by 8 bases. The CDR3 coding sequence is TGTGCCAGCAGTTGGACAGGGTTAACCTCTCGCGGCTACACCTTC. It yields the protein CASSWTGLTSRGYTF.

The chain has TRBV7-8 and TRBJ1-1, with TRBD1 matching over 7 bases. The CDR3 sequence is 14 residues long. The V and J ends lost 6 bases and 1 base, in that order; junction bases with no gene match: 5. CDR1 SGHVS and CDR2 FQNEAQ come from the germline V gene. The CDR3 DNA reads as TGTGCCAGCAGTTTCCGGACAGGGAACACTGAAGCTTTCTTT. Its protein is CASSFRTGNTEAFF.

This chain joins TRBV5-1 and TRBJ1-6; a possible D gene is TRBD1 (5 bases). Germline CDR1 and CDR2: SGHRS and YFSETQ. The CDR3 spans 16 residues. The ends were cut back, 4 bases at V and 0 bases at J, with 11 bases in the middle. CDR3 sequence reads: CASSPAGGSYNSPLHF. CDR3 sequence (DNA): TGCGCCAGCAGCCCCGCCGGGGGCTCCTATAATTCACCCCTCCACTTT.

The chain recombines TRBV7-2 with TRBJ2-1; 11 nucleotides agree with TRBD2. Germline values: CDR1 SGHTA, CDR2 FQGNSA. J lost 12 bases, V lost 1 base, and 8 bases had no gene match. This CDR3 is built from 15 residues. The CDR3 DNA sequence: TGTGCCAGCAGCTTAGTGCTAGCGGGGGGTAGGTGGCAGTTCTTC. Encoded protein: CASSLVLAGGRWQFF.

This clone was seen more than once but under ten times. The chain is built from TRBV28 and TRBJ1-6; tentative D call: TRBD1 (6 bases). Trimming cost V 4 bases and J 13 bases, with 17 bases left between them. The CDR3 consists of 14 residues. The germline CDR1 and CDR2 sequences are MDHEN and SYDVKM. The CDR3 region is CASSSTGTIRPLHF. For the CDR3, the DNA is TGTGCCAGCAGTTCGACAGGTACGATTCGGCCCCTCCACTTT.

This clone was seen a handful of times. The chain joins TRBV7-8 to TRBJ1-2, with 12 bases that match TRBD1. Per germline, CDR1 SGHVS and CDR2 FQNEAQ. V was pared by 4 bases and J by 8 bases, with 11 bases of the junction left unmatched. The CDR3 spans 16 residues. CDR3 nucleotide sequence: TGTGCCAGCAGCTCAAATCCGGGACAGGGGGCTGGAGGCTACACCTTC. As protein: CASSSNPGQGAGGYTF. The full variable domain, its missing parts supplied by reference TRBV7-8 and TRBJ1-2, is GAGVSQSPRYKVAKRGQDVALRCDPISGHVSLFWYQQALGQGPEFLTYFQNEAQLDKSGLPSDRFFAERPEGSVSTLKIQRTQQEDSAVYLCASSSNPGQGAGGYTFGSGTRLTVV.

V usage is TRBV30 and J usage is TRBJ1-1; TRBD1 agrees at 11 bases. Germline lookup yields CDR1 GTSNPN and CDR2 SVGIG (reference sequence). The CDR3 covers 19 residues. J gave up 5 bases and V 2 bases, and 19 bases lay outside the gene matches. The chain's CDR3 is CAWSRVLDGTGGGKTEAFF. CDR3 sequence (DNA): TGTGCCTGGAGTAGGGTTTTGGACGGGACAGGGGGAGGAAAAACTGAAGCTTTCTTT.

The chain recombines TRBV28 with TRBJ2-5; D possibly corresponds to TRBD1 (6 bases). V dropped 6 bases and J dropped 2 bases, with 22 bases sitting between them. CDR1 MDHEN and CDR2 SYDVKM come from the germline V gene. The CDR3 is 17 residues long. CDR3 DNA sequence: TGTGCCAGCAGACGGAGCCTCGGCCGGGACATTCAAGAGACCCAGTACTTC. This translates into CASRRSLGRDIQETQYF.

The chain is built from TRBV10-3 and TRBJ2-7; perhaps TRBD2 as D (7 bases). Per germline, CDR1 ENHRY and CDR2 SYGVKD. CDR3 length: 13 residues. Trimming left V 10 bases short and J 7 bases short, with 20 bases between. CDR3 in amino acids: CASTGVGGREQYF. The CDR3 coding sequence is TGTGCCAGCACAGGAGTGGGGGGGCGTGAGCAGTACTTC.

This chain connects TRBV6-5 to TRBJ2-5, with D possibly matching TRBD2 (6 bases). Between the trimmed V and J ends, which lost 4 bases and 4 bases, there was a span of 19 bases. The CDR3 consists of 16 residues. Germline CDR1 and CDR2: MNHEY and SVGAGI. Written as DNA, the CDR3 is TGTGCCAGCAGTTGGGAGACTAGGACCTCTGGAGAGACCCAGTACTTC. Its protein product is CASSWETRTSGETQYF.

This clone was observed a few times. The V call is TRBV6-1, the J call TRBJ2-3; 9 positions match TRBD2. V lost 5 bases to trimming and J lost 2 bases; unmatched junction nucleotides: 5. The CDR3 is made up of 15 amino acids. CDR1 is MNHNS, CDR2 SASEGT, per germline. This CDR3 is CASSSGGTHTDTQYF. The CDR3 DNA sequence: TGTGCCAGCAGTAGCGGGGGGACACACACAGATACGCAGTATTTT.

CDR3 sequence: CASISGGTYNEQFF. CDR3 bases: TGTGCCAGTATTAGCGGGGGGACGTATAATGAGCAGTTCTTC. The chain couples TRBV19 to TRBJ2-1; 10 bases map to TRBD2. The CDR3 has 14 residues. Looked up from germline, CDR1 is LNHDA and CDR2 is SQIVND (reference sequence). With 7 bases clipped from V and 7 bases from J, the junction kept 7 bases outside the gene matches.

V and J are TRBV7-2 and TRBJ1-4, with TRBD1 as a possible D gene (6 bases). This CDR3 has 16 residues. From germline, CDR1 is SGHTA and CDR2 FQGNSA. The V and J ends lost 6 bases and 4 bases respectively, with 18 bases between them. CDR3 coding DNA: TGTGCCAGCAGTCCCCGTTCCAGGACAGTTAATGAAAAACTGTTTTTT. Amino acids: CASSPRSRTVNEKLFF.

This clone has a single count. The J gene is TRBJ1-1, the V gene TRBV20-1; no clear D. V was pared by 0 bases and J by 4 bases, with 3 bases between. This CDR3 spans 11 amino acids. Per germline, CDR1 DFQATT and CDR2 SNEGSKA (reference sequence). The DNA for the CDR3 is TGCAGTGCTAGAGATATCACTGAAGCTTTCTTT. It translates to CSARDITEAFF.

The CDR3 sequence: CASSQDRGLAGNEQFF. The DNA of the CDR3 is TGCGCCAGCAGCCAAGATCGAGGACTAGCGGGGAATGAGCAGTTCTTC. The chain carries TRBV4-3 and TRBJ2-1, with 12 bases fitting TRBD2. The CDR3 is made up of 16 amino acids. Germline V gives CDR1 LGHNA, CDR2 YSLEER. Trimming at V came to 0 bases and at J to 7 bases, leaving 4 bases not matched to a gene.

This rearrangement joins TRBV5-8 to TRBJ1-3; D is unclear. Germline CDR1 reads SGHTS; CDR2 reads YDEGEE. The CDR3 totals 16 residues. Trimming pared 4 bases from V and 3 bases from J, leaving 17 bases between. CDR3 sequence: CASSQPPYGGGNTIYF. CDR3 sequence (DNA): TGTGCCAGCAGCCAACCCCCCTATGGAGGTGGAAACACCATATATTTT.

This chain joins TRBV19 and TRBJ1-1; TRBD1 matches 8 bases. V dropped 3 bases and J dropped 5; count of bases not matched to a gene: 5. Germline V lookup: CDR1 LNHDA, CDR2 SQIVND (reference sequence). The CDR3 is 14 residues long. CDR3 nucleotide sequence: TGTGCCAGTAGTATTTACAGGGGGTGGACTGAAGCTTTCTTT. Protein product: CASSIYRGWTEAFF.

This sequence joins TRBV14 and TRBJ2-1; TRBD2 is a possible D gene (5 bases). Germline V gene data show CDR1 as SGHDN and CDR2 as FVKESK. V dropped 1 base and J dropped 6 bases, with 16 bases sitting between them. This CDR3 contains 16 residues. CDR3: CASSQGGLSDGNEQFF. The CDR3 DNA follows: TGTGCCAGCAGCCAAGGAGGGCTTTCCGACGGCAATGAGCAGTTCTTC.

The chain carries TRBV19 and TRBJ1-1; a possible D gene is TRBD1 (5 bases). The CDR3 length is 15 residues. Trimming took off 5 bases at V and 3 bases at J, with 16 bases between the two ends. From germline, CDR1 is LNHDA and CDR2 SQIVND (reference sequence). CDR3 region: CASSGPGKGDTEAFF. DNA for the CDR3: TGTGCCAGTAGTGGTCCGGGTAAAGGGGACACTGAAGCTTTCTTT.

The V call is TRBV19, the J call TRBJ1-2; 8 bases are shared with TRBD1. This CDR3 has 15 residues. V gave up 6 bases and J gave up 6 bases; unmatched junction bases: 12. Per the germline V gene, CDR1 is LNHDA and CDR2 is SQIVND (reference sequence). DNA of the CDR3: TGTGCCAGTAGGAGACTTGGACAGGGCAGGGATGGCTACACCTTC. This codes for CASRRLGQGRDGYTF. Using reference TRBV19 and TRBJ1-2 for the parts outside the CDR3, the full variable domain is DGGITQSPKYLFRKEGQNVTLSCEQNLNHDAMYWYRQDPGQGLRLIYYSQIVNDFQKGDIAEGYSVSREKKESFPLTVTSAQKNPTAFYLCASRRLGQGRDGYTFGSGTRLTVV.

The chain has TRBV4-1 and TRBJ1-4, with no clear D. This CDR3 has 13 residues. CDR1 and CDR2 from the germline V gene are MGHRA and YSYEKL. The V end was cut by 5 bases, the J end by 0 bases, with 4 bases between. In DNA form, the CDR3 reads TGCGCCAGCAGCACTGCAACTAATGAAAAACTGTTTTTT. This sequence encodes CASSTATNEKLFF.

The chain links TRBV30 to TRBJ2-7; 7 nucleotides line up with TRBD1. This CDR3 contains 13 residues. The junction had 5 bases not matched to a gene; V was cut back by 3 bases and J by 3 bases. Germline CDR1 is GTSNPN and CDR2 is SVGIG (reference sequence). For the CDR3, the DNA is TGTGCCTGGAGCCGGGACAGAGTCTACGAGCAGTACTTC. Translation gives CAWSRDRVYEQYF.

This clone was seen a handful of times. The chain carries TRBV27 and TRBJ2-3; perhaps TRBD2 as D (7 bases). Trimming took 6 bases from V and 6 from J, leaving 16 bases between them. There are 14 residues in the CDR3. Germline CDR1 and CDR2: MNHEY and SMNVEV (reference sequence). In nucleotides, the CDR3 is TGTGCCAGCAGCCCTGCGGGGGCCGGGGATACGCAGTATTTT. Its protein is CASSPAGAGDTQYF.